The present entry profiles one T cell receptor beta chain with its context. No antigen is known for it. Assay execution took place at the deep level. Every immunoSEQ plate was one replicate of a subset's evenly spread DNA. The assay was immunoSEQ multiplex PCR, and TCRdb's table has in-frame clones only and misses some. The sample carries approximately 2.3 million clones, more than 80% recorded once. These data are taken from a study of shared clonotypes between healthy human individuals. Study-level points and caveats: Clonotype sharing levels among donors were expected to vary with sequencing depth. Relative to memory subsets, naive subsets generally showed larger estimated richness.

CDR1 and CDR2 from the germline V gene are ENHRY and SYGVKD. V was cut by 10 bases and J by 4 bases, with 17 bases left in between. The length of the CDR3 is 14 residues. The sequenced sample was naive CD4+ T cells from PBMCs. The subset is: CD45RA+ positively selected. The TCR was taken from a man aged 18 to 30 in good health. Some clones in this sample may be carry-over from other donors' samples. V and J are TRBV10-3 and TRBJ2-1; a weak D match, TRBD2 (5 bases). CDR3: CATLASPNYNEQFF. DNA for the CDR3: TGTGCCACCTTAGCTAGCCCTAATTACAATGAGCAGTTCTTC.